The present entry profiles one T cell receptor (beta chain) with its context. The target antigen is unknown. The data belong to a study of monozygotic twins with inflammatory bowel disease. Study-wide results and limits: Diversity of TCRbeta measured by inverse Simpson was lower in IBD patients than in healthy co-twins. T cell subtypes that differed could not be told apart. Healthy twins showed more clonotype sharing with others than IBD patients, especially patients with disease activity.

Germline CDR1 SGHTA, CDR2 FQGNSA. CDR3 size: 16 residues. UMIs containing a 6-nucleotide sample barcode were added via template switching. For each CDR3 protein, TCRdb gives one entry from its re-call of the 5' RACE reads, without DNA. The sample yields hundreds of thousands of distinct CDR3 sequences, of which the top ten take up roughly 5.8%. The clonotype comes from a human donor with ulcerative colitis or Crohn's disease, or a healthy co-twin of an affected twin (not recorded which). The chain has TRBV7-2 and TRBJ2-3; absent DNA, TCRdb's TRBD1 call cannot be checked. Source material: blood. This chain's CDR3 is CASSLRGASITDTQYF.